Below are 7 T cell receptor beta chains sequenced from a single sample in a study of CD8 T cells in Susac syndrome. RNA in amounts of about 0.5 to 1 ug was reverse transcribed with random hexamers. MiXCR, run by TCRdb on the immunoSEQ multiplex PCR reads, gives a single entry per CDR3 protein. The sample carries 130,000 or so distinct CDR3 sequences, over 80% recorded once. The sequenced sample was CD8+ T cells from PBMCs. The receptors shown here come from a human donor with multiple sclerosis.

The V and J genes are TRBV7-9 and TRBJ1-4, with TRBD1 identical over 9 bases. The V and J ends lost 6 bases and 5 bases, in that order; junction bases with no gene match: 4. The germline CDR1 and CDR2 sequences are SEHNR and FQNEAQ (reference sequence). The CDR3 extends over 14 amino acids. This CDR3 is CASSTGGANEKLFF. The CDR3 nucleotides are TGTGCCAGCAGTACAGGGGGCGCAAATGAAAAACTGTTTTTT.

This clonotype occurred once. The J gene is TRBJ1-1, the V gene TRBV28; TRBD1 might be the D (5 bases). The CDR3 covers 13 residues. CDR1 and CDR2 (germline): MDHEN, SYDVKM. The V gene lost 3 bases and the J gene lost 5 bases, with 10 bases spanning the gap. CDR3 sequence (DNA): TGTGCCAGCAGTTTTGTCGGACAAACTGAAGCTTTCTTT. Residues: CASSFVGQTEAFF. The complete variable domain, with remaining parts taken from reference TRBV28 and TRBJ1-1, reads DVKVTQSSRYLVKRTGEKVFLECVQDMDHENMFWYRQDPGLGLRLIYFSYDVKMKEKGDIPEGYSVSREKKERFSLILESASTNQTSMYLCASSFVGQTEAFFGQGTRLTVV.

This clonotype turned up a few times. V gene TRBV19 combines with J gene TRBJ2-1, with TRBD1 identical over 10 bases. V shed 10 bases and J 8 bases; nucleotides not matched to a gene: 11. Germline CDR1 LNHDA, CDR2 SQIVND (reference sequence). The CDR3 sequence is 14 residues long. This CDR3 is CATSGTGARDEQFF. The CDR3 DNA sequence: TGTGCCACCTCCGGGACAGGGGCAAGAGATGAGCAGTTCTTC.

The chain recombines TRBV11-3 with TRBJ2-1; TRBD1 agrees at 8 bases. Germline loops: CDR1 SGHNT, CDR2 YENEEA. The CDR3 runs to 17 residues. V was clipped by 6 bases and J by 0 bases; unmatched bases: 10. The CDR3 protein is CASRYRGDGSSYNEQFF. DNA of the CDR3: TGTGCCAGCAGATACAGGGGGGACGGGAGCTCCTACAATGAGCAGTTCTTC.

The chain carries TRBV5-8 and TRBJ1-6; D uncertain. The CDR3 loop spans 9 amino acids. The V end lost 9 bases, the J end lost 7 bases, and 2 bases lay between the germline ends. The germline gives CDR1 SGHTS, CDR2 YDEGEE. CDR3 DNA sequence: TGTGCCACCAATTCACCCCTCCACTTT. This sequence encodes CATNSPLHF.

The V gene is TRBV19, the J gene TRBJ1-4; D uncertain. The V end lost 6 bases, the J end lost 4 bases, and 9 bases lay between the germline ends. Germline V gene sequence: CDR1 LNHDA, CDR2 SQIVND (reference sequence). This CDR3 is built from 13 residues. The CDR3 is CASRSDLNEKLFF. The CDR3, as DNA: TGTGCCAGTAGATCGGACCTTAATGAAAAACTGTTTTTT.

V usage is TRBV29-1 and J usage is TRBJ2-7; 9 bases are shared with TRBD1. Per germline, CDR1 SQVTM and CDR2 ANQGSEA. This CDR3 is 14 amino acids long. Trimming cost V 1 base and J 2 bases; bases outside gene matches: 3. The CDR3 here is CSVEGGQGPYEQYF. CDR3 sequence (DNA): TGCAGCGTTGAAGGGGGACAGGGACCCTACGAGCAGTACTTC.